This T cell receptor (beta chain) was recorded in a study of T cells after yellow fever vaccination. TCRdb re-called the 5' RACE reads with MiXCR, one entry per CDR3 protein. The table shows 610,000 or so distinct CDR3 sequences, with about 12% occurring only once. Per the germline V gene, CDR1 is SGHTA and CDR2 is FQGNSA. The CDR3 spans 15 residues. V was pared by 4 bases and J by 7 bases, with 9 bases of the junction left unmatched. The TCR originated in a man aged 25-45 years who received the YFV17D yellow fever vaccine. The chain employs TRBV7-2 and TRBJ2-7; 11 nucleotides line up with TRBD2. Sequenced material: PBMCs, taken on the day of the yellow fever booster vaccination. The CDR3 protein is CASSSQLAGEGEQYF. The CDR3 nucleotides read TGTGCCAGCAGCTCCCAACTAGCGGGAGAGGGTGAGCAGTACTTC.